The T cell receptor beta chain under discussion was sequenced for a study of blood T cell repertoires in COVID-19. The assay was immunoSEQ multiplex PCR, and TCRdb's table has in-frame clones only and misses some. Of roughly 350,000 clones listed, about 85% are singletons. V lost 6 bases, J lost 1 base, and 21 bases lay in between. The germline V gene encodes CDR1 MNHEY and CDR2 SMNVEV (reference sequence). The CDR3 totals 17 residues. The specimen was peripheral blood. This clonotype was obtained from a woman aged 18-29 years with acute or convalescent COVID-19. The V and J genes are TRBV27 and TRBJ1-1, with D possibly being TRBD1 (6 bases). CDR3 loop: CASSPRGGGAWNTEAFF. The DNA of the CDR3 is TGTGCCAGCAGCCCTAGGGGCGGGGGCGCTTGGAACACTGAAGCTTTCTTT.